This TCR beta chain was observed in a study of blood T cells in healthy people across ages. This clonotype was seen once. Antigen specificity is unknown. Together with a sample-barcoded 5' primer, a J-beta primer mix was included in a second PCR lasting about 7 to 11 cycles. TCRdb itself ran the 5' RACE reads through MiXCR, one entry per CDR3 protein. The sample lists about 580,000 distinct CDR3 sequences, less than 60% occurring once. Regarding the study as a whole: Donor CMV infection status was unknown, possibly confounding age-related changes in expanded clonotypes. Age brought a roughly linear fall in TCR beta diversity measured per million T cells. Because sorting was not performed, PBMCs prevented conclusive naive versus antigen-experienced comparison.

Per the germline V gene, CDR1 is SGHTA and CDR2 is FQGNSA. The CDR3 is 16 amino acids. The sequenced sample consisted of blood. The rearrangement joins TRBV7-2 to TRBJ2-4; D is perhaps TRBD1 (6 bases). The end of the DNA aligns better with TRBJ2-5, so the J call may be wrong. This clonotype was obtained from a man older than 75 in good health. CDR3 nucleotide sequence: TGTGCCAGCAGCTCTCCCCCGGGACAACGACAAGAGACCCAGTACTTC. Its protein product is CASSSPPGQRQETQYF.